A single sample gave rise to the 24 T cell receptor beta chains below, sequenced in a study of blood T cells in healthy people across ages. The second PCR ran roughly 6 to 11 cycles with a sample-barcoded 5' primer and J-beta primers. TCRdb reprocessed the 5' RACE reads with MiXCR, giving one entry per CDR3 protein. The table records about 840,000 distinct CDR3 sequences, about 27% of them present only once. This sample also belongs to another study, concerning T cells of mothers and their children.

Sequencing used blood. The receptors shown here come from a woman between 40 and 50 years old in good health.

This clonotype was counted only a few times. The chain combines TRBV12-3 or TRBV12-4 with TRBJ1-2, with 8 positions matching TRBD1. The V segment lost 7 bases and the J segment 4 bases; nucleotides outside the gene matches: 5. CDR3 length: 13 amino acids. In DNA, the CDR3 is TGTGCCAGCAATCTTGGACAGGGCTATGGCTACACCTTC. Amino acid sequence: CASNLGQGYGYTF.

The rearrangement links TRBV28 to TRBJ2-1; the match to TRBD1 covers 9 bases. This CDR3 is built from 16 residues. The trim removed 5 bases at V and 1 base at J, leaving 6 bases unmatched. CDR1 is MDHEN, CDR2 SYDVKM, per germline. The CDR3 spells CASSIPDRGSYNEQFF. In nucleotides, the CDR3 is TGTGCCAGCAGTATACCCGACAGGGGGTCCTACAATGAGCAGTTCTTC.

This clonotype has at least ten counts. The chain carries TRBV19 and TRBJ1-2; TRBD1 matches 9 bases. V was pared by 3 bases and J by 6 bases, with 5 bases of the junction left unmatched. The V gene's germline CDR1 is LNHDA and CDR2 SQIVND (reference sequence). This CDR3 is 14 amino acids long. The CDR3 spells CASSIRRTGDGYTF. The CDR3 region has the DNA TGTGCCAGTAGTATTCGTCGGACAGGGGATGGCTACACCTTC.

This chain links TRBV5-1 with TRBJ2-2; D perhaps matches TRBD2 (6 bases). Per the germline V gene, CDR1 is SGHRS and CDR2 is YFSETQ. Trimming cost V 0 bases and J 0 bases, with 15 bases left between them. CDR3 length equals 18 residues. The CDR3 DNA reads TGCGCCAGCAGCTTGGGCTTGGGGACTGGTTCGAACACCGGGGAGCTGTTTTTT. Its translation is CASSLGLGTGSNTGELFF.

This chain links TRBV20-1 with TRBJ2-4; 11 bases fit TRBD2. The CDR3 is 18 residues long. Germline trimming cut 5 bases from V and 6 bases from J; bases unmatched to any gene: 18. CDR1 and CDR2 from the germline V gene are DFQATT and SNEGSKA (reference sequence). The CDR3 is CSAFSGGAGLTSGNIQYF. Written as DNA, the CDR3 is TGCAGTGCTTTTAGCGGGGGGGCCGGATTGACATCGGGAAACATTCAGTACTTC.

The rearrangement joins TRBV24-1 to TRBJ2-2; 10 bases agree with TRBD2. V shed 5 bases, J shed 4 bases, and the junction held 9 bases outside the gene matches. The CDR3 sequence is 17 residues long. Germline V gene lookup returns CDR1 KGHDR and CDR2 SFDVKD. The CDR3 region has the DNA TGTGCCACCAGTGGGCTAGCGGGGGCCGCGGGCACCGGGGAGCTGTTTTTT. Translation gives CATSGLAGAAGTGELFF.

This clonotype was observed at least ten times. V gene TRBV10-3 combines with J gene TRBJ1-1; D gene ambiguous. V lost 4 bases and J 0 bases, leaving 9 bases between the germline ends. There are 14 residues in the CDR3. Germline V gene data show CDR1 as ENHRY and CDR2 as SYGVKD. The CDR3 here is CAISGGNLNTEAFF. The CDR3 bases are TGTGCCATCAGTGGTGGCAACCTGAACACTGAAGCTTTCTTT.

This clonotype occurred a few times. The chain couples TRBV27 to TRBJ2-7; the match to TRBD2 covers 8 bases. This CDR3 region has 16 residues. Germline assignment: CDR1 MNHEY and CDR2 SMNVEV (reference sequence). V gave up 5 bases and J gave up 3 bases; unmatched junction bases: 12. CDR3 in DNA: TGTGCCAGCAGTCTCTCCGCGGGACTAGGTAACTACGAGCAGTACTTC. It encodes CASSLSAGLGNYEQYF.

This sequence joins TRBV24-1 and TRBJ2-2; 9 bases map to TRBD2. Losses at the gene ends were 4 bases for V and 3 bases for J; bases not matched to a gene: 2. CDR1 and CDR2 from the germline V gene are KGHDR and SFDVKD. The CDR3 sequence is 15 residues long. The CDR3 DNA reads TGTGCCACCAGTGACGGGACTAGCCACACCGGGGAGCTGTTTTTT. This sequence encodes CATSDGTSHTGELFF.

This sequence joins TRBV27 and TRBJ2-7; D assignment may be TRBD1 or TRBD2 (5 bases each). The DNA end is more similar to TRBJ2-5, so the J call may be wrong. CDR1 is MNHEY and CDR2 is SMNVEV in the germline V gene (reference sequence). There are 14 residues in the CDR3. The CDR3 DNA is TGTGCCAGCAGTCCCTATGCAGGGACAGAGACCCAGTACTTC. As protein: CASSPYAGTETQYF.

This clonotype was counted at least ten times. The chain joins TRBV25-1 to TRBJ2-7; D perhaps matches TRBD1 (6 bases). The CDR3 runs 12 residues. Germline CDR1 and CDR2: MGHDK and SYGVNS. The ends were cut back, 4 bases at V and 9 bases at J, with 13 bases in the middle. CDR3 loop: CASSADSSMQYF. The CDR3 DNA reads TGTGCCAGCAGTGCGGACAGTTCGATGCAGTACTTC.

The chain employs TRBV12-3 or TRBV12-4 and TRBJ2-7; the D gene is possibly TRBD1 (5 bases). The CDR3 consists of 17 residues. V gave up 4 bases and J gave up 7 bases, with 26 bases separating them. CDR3 DNA sequence: TGTGCCAGCAGTTACAGGACAACGGTCTCCTCCTACAATGAGCAGTACTTC. It translates to CASSYRTTVSSYNEQYF.

The J gene is TRBJ2-5, the V gene TRBV2, with D uncertain. Trimming removed 0 bases at V and 6 bases at J, with 5 bases between. Germline CDR1 SNHLY, CDR2 FYNNEI. This CDR3 region has 12 residues. The CDR3: CASSEAGQTQYF. CDR3 DNA: TGTGCCAGCAGTGAAGCCGGCCAGACCCAGTACTTC.

This clonotype was detected only a few times. This chain joins TRBV15 and TRBJ1-2, with D perhaps TRBD1 (6 bases). The ends were cut back, 2 bases at V and 2 bases at J, with 18 bases in the middle. This CDR3 spans 17 amino acids. The V gene's germline CDR1 is LNHNV and CDR2 YYDKDF (reference sequence). CDR3 loop: CATSRSIQGITNYGYTF. CDR3 sequence (DNA): TGTGCCACCAGCAGATCCATACAGGGAATTACGAACTATGGCTACACCTTC.

This clonotype was observed a few times. The rearrangement joins TRBV6-5 to TRBJ1-6, with D possibly matching TRBD1 (6 bases). Looked up from germline, CDR1 is MNHEY and CDR2 is SVGAGI. The CDR3 is made up of 14 amino acids. Trimming took off 5 bases at V and 9 bases at J, with 14 bases between the two ends. The chain's CDR3 is CASSTWRGSSPLHF. In nucleotides, the CDR3 is TGTGCCAGCAGTACCTGGAGGGGGAGTTCACCCCTCCACTTT.

This clonotype was counted only a few times. V and J are TRBV28 and TRBJ2-7; no clear D. Trimming cost V 2 bases and J 2 bases, with 4 bases left between them. There are 12 residues in the CDR3. Germline loops: CDR1 MDHEN, CDR2 SYDVKM. The CDR3 bases are TGTGCCAGCAGTTTACAGACCTACGAGCAGTACTTC. Protein: CASSLQTYEQYF. Combining the CDR3 with reference TRBV28 and TRBJ2-7 gives the whole variable domain DVKVTQSSRYLVKRTGEKVFLECVQDMDHENMFWYRQDPGLGLRLIYFSYDVKMKEKGDIPEGYSVSREKKERFSLILESASTNQTSMYLCASSLQTYEQYFGPGTRLTVT.

This clonotype has only a few counts. The chain carries TRBV7-2 and TRBJ2-7, with a weak D call TRBD2 (6 bases). Trimming stripped 3 bases from V and 3 bases from J, with 15 bases between. Germline V lookup: CDR1 SGHTA, CDR2 FQGNSA. The CDR3 is 15 amino acids. CDR3 residues: CASSFATSMNYEQYF. CDR3 nucleotides: TGTGCCAGCAGCTTTGCGACTAGTATGAACTACGAGCAGTACTTC.

This clonotype appeared a single time. The rearrangement links TRBV27 to TRBJ1-1; D remains unclear. This CDR3 has 15 residues. The V gene lost 2 bases and the J gene lost 6 bases, with 16 bases spanning the gap. CDR1 and CDR2 from the germline V gene are MNHEY and SMNVEV (reference sequence). CDR3 protein: CASSLQPRFSSEAFF. The DNA for the CDR3 is TGTGCCAGCAGTTTACAGCCCCGGTTTAGCTCTGAAGCTTTCTTT.

This clonotype was detected a few times. The chain combines TRBV4-1 with TRBJ2-4; D may be TRBD2 (5 bases). The better agreement between TRBJ2-7 and the DNA end casts doubt on the J call. The CDR3 runs 17 residues. CDR1 and CDR2 from the germline V gene are MGHRA and YSYEKL. CDR3 in amino acids: CASSHAGPRPTFDEQYF. The CDR3 DNA reads TGCGCCAGCAGCCACGCGGGTCCTCGACCCACCTTTGACGAGCAGTACTTC.

The chain combines TRBV18 with TRBJ1-5, with D possibly matching TRBD1 (5 bases). The V end was cut by 6 bases, the J end by 5 bases, with 11 bases between. This CDR3 comprises 13 residues. Germline values: CDR1 KGHSH, CDR2 LQKENI. CDR3 sequence reads: CASSQEQDQPQHF. Here the CDR3 DNA reads TGTGCCAGCTCCCAAGAACAGGATCAGCCCCAGCATTTT.

The chain employs TRBV28 and TRBJ2-3; 10 nucleotides line up with TRBD2. The CDR3 is 16 residues long. V lost 3 bases, J lost 3 bases, and 6 bases stayed unmatched. The V gene's germline CDR1 is MDHEN and CDR2 SYDVKM. CDR3 DNA sequence: TGTGCCAGCAGTTTCGGAGCGGGGGGGCGTACAGATACGCAGTATTTT. Its translation is CASSFGAGGRTDTQYF.

Turning to this clonotype: One junction end disagrees with the germline gene, perhaps due to a read error. This rearrangement joins TRBV18 to TRBJ1-1; D is uncertain. The germline V gene has CDR1 KGHSH and CDR2 LQKENI. This CDR3 spans 15 amino acids. CDR3 amino acids: CTSSLQHGGNTEAFF. Written as DNA, the CDR3 is TGTACCAGCTCACTACAACATGGAGGGAACACTGAAGCTTTCTTT. Combining the CDR3 with reference TRBV18 and TRBJ1-1 gives the whole variable domain NAGVMQNPRHLVRRRGQEARLRCSPMKGHSHVYWYRQLPEEGLKFMVYLQKENIIDESGMPKERFSAEFPKEGPSILRIQQVVRGDSAAYFCTSSLQHGGNTEAFFGQGTRLTVV.

As regards this clonotype: It may be a read error: a sequence one base away is much more abundant. This chain uses TRBV7-2 with TRBJ2-4; D is unresolved. This CDR3 has 13 amino acids. Germline V gene sequence: CDR1 SGHTA, CDR2 FQGNSA. The CDR3 DNA reads as TGTGCCAGCAGCTTAGCTCCTATCTACGAGCAGGACTTC. Residues: CASSLAPIYEQDF.

This clonotype was counted only a few times. The V gene is TRBV7-9, the J gene TRBJ1-2; D is possibly TRBD1 (6 bases). Trimming shortened V by 3 bases and J by 6 bases, and 17 bases separated the two germline ends. Germline V gives CDR1 SEHNR, CDR2 FQNEAQ (reference sequence). CDR3 size: 15 residues. The CDR3 nucleotides read TGTGCCAGCAGCTTCCGCGTACAGGGTACAGATGGCTACACCTTC. Protein product: CASSFRVQGTDGYTF.